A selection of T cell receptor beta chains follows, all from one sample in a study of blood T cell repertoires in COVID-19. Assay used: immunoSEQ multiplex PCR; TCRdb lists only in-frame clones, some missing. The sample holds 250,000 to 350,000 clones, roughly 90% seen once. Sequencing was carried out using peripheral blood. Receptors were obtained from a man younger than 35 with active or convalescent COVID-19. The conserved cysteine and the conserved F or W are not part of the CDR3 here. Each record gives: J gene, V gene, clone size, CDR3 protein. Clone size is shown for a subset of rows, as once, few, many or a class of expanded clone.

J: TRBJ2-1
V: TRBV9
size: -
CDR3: ASRGRAQGDEQF

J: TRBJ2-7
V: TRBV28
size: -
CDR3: ASRRTESSYEQY

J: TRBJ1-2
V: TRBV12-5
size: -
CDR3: ASGLYSTHGYT

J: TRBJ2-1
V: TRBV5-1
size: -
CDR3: ASSSGLAPYNEQF

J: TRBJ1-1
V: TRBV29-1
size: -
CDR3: SVGLGVGTEAF

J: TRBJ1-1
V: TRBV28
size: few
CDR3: ASSLTGARSEAF

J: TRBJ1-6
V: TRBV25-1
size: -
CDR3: ASSEEGRGNSPLH

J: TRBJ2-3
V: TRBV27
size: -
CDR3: ASRSGGVRITDTQY

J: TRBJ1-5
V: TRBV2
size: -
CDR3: ASSDRGLNQPQH

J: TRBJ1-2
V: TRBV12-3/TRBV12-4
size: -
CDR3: ASTPGEGSYT

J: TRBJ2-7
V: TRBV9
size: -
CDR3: ASSVAEKSYEQY

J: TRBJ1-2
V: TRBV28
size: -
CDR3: ASSLQGVYYGYT

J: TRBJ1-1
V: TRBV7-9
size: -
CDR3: ASSLVGTGGRSNTEAF

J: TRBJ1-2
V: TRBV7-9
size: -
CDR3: ASSPDSLFYGYT

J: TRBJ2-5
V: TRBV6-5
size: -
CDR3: ASTRQLQETQY

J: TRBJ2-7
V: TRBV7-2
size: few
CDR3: ASSLAGTGAYEQY

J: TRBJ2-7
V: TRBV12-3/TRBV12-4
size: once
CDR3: ASSYRGGYEQY

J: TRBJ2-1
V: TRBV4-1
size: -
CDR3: ASSQRDTGTSIEQF

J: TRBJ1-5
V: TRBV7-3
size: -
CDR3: ASSLSPHVFSNQPQH

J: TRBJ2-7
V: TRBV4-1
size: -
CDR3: ASSQGQGREQY

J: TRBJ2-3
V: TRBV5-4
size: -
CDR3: ASSLAVAGASTDTQY

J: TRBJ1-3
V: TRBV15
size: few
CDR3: ATSRGRISGNTIY

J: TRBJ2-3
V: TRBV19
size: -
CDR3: ASSTDRRGGPGGTQY

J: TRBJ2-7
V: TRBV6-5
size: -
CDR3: ATKQGSSGSYEQY

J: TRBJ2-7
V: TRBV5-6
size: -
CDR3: ASSLGRTGGGEQY

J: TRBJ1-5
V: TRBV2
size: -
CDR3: ASSETRGGQPQH

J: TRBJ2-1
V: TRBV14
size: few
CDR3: ASSQVSYNEQF

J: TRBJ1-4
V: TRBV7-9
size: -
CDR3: ATSINRDRVF

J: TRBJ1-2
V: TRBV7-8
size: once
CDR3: ASSSPDSPYGYT

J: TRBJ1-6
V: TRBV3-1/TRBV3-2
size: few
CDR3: ASRSNQGMPPLH

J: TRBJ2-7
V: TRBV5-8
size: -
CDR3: ASSLRSYEQY

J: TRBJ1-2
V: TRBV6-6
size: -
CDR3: ASSYYRQGSGYT

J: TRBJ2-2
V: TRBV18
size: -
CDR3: ASSPPKGLAGGHDTGELF

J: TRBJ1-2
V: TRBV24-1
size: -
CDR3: ATSDPGTYGYT

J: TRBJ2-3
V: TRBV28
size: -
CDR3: ASGSGVGARWAQY

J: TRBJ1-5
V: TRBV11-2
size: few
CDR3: ASSGSGQVAQH

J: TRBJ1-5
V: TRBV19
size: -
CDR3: ASSIGTSGQPQH

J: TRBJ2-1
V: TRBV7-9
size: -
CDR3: ASSDGTSGRADNEQF

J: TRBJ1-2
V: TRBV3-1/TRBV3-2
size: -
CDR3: ASSHFEQEMDYGYT

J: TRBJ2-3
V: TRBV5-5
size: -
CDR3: ASSPRAGTDNTDTQY

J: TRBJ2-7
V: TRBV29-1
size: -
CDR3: SVNLQATYEQY

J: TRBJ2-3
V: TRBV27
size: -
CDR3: ASSAARLRDTQY

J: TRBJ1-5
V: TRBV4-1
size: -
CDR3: ASSQSVHDDQPQH

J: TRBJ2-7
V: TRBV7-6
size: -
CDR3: ASSLVVAGGPNEQY

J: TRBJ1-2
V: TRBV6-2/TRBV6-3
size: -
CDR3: ASSYGTDYYGYT

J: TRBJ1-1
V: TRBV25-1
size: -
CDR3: ASRQGGGTEAF